A single T cell receptor beta chain is shown here with its context. Data came from immunoSEQ multiplex PCR; TCRdb stores just in-frame clones and leaves some out. The data show approximately 180,000 clones, approximately 85% seen once. This sample was included in a study of blood T cell repertoires in COVID-19. Study context: PBMCs, B-cell-depleted T cells, or T cells provided the cDNA or gDNA that made up the material.

Individuals aged about 18 to 89 years were recruited from 24 US areas. Participants reported their clinical history, and cohort assignment relied on those reports. Two negative PCRs, clearance, or symptom resolution had been documented for recovered Cohort 3 donors. V was clipped by 5 bases and J by 2 bases, with 12 bases between them. Germline CDR1 and CDR2: WSHSY and SAAADI. The CDR3 spans 14 residues. The sequenced sample was PBMCs or T cells enriched from blood (not recorded which). The chain links TRBV10-2 to TRBJ2-5; possibly TRBD1 for D (6 bases). This sequence originates from a man aged 40-49 years who had recovered from COVID-19. This chain's CDR3 is CASSTGLGQETQYF. DNA for the CDR3: TGCGCCAGCAGTACAGGGTTGGGGCAAGAGACCCAGTACTTC.